Each of the 25 T cell receptor beta chains below was sequenced from the same sample in a study of blood T cell repertoires in COVID-19. TCRdb's copy holds only in-frame clones and misses some; the assay was immunoSEQ multiplex PCR. The sample gives over 200,000 clones, about 90% of which show up once; 1.5% is in the top ten. The sample comprised peripheral blood. These receptors all come from a man aged 18 to 35 with active or convalescent COVID-19.

V gene TRBV10-2 combines with J gene TRBJ1-5; TRBD1 might be the D (6 bases). The CDR3 is made up of 14 amino acids. Trimming stripped 4 bases from V and 6 bases from J, with 13 bases between. Germline CDR1 reads WSHSY; CDR2 reads SAAADI. CDR3 DNA sequence: TGCGCCAGCAGTGCGGCAGGGGTGGTTCAGCCCCAGCATTTT. Translation: CASSAAGVVQPQHF.

The rearrangement links TRBV5-6 to TRBJ2-3; the match to TRBD2 covers 8 bases. V dropped 0 bases and J dropped 5; count of bases not matched to a gene: 5. This CDR3 has 15 residues. Per the germline V gene, CDR1 is SGHDT and CDR2 is YYEEEE. The CDR3 coding sequence is TGTGCCAGCAGCTTGGGGGGGCTAGCGGGAGATACGCAGTATTTT. Residues: CASSLGGLAGDTQYF.

J is TRBJ2-7 and V is TRBV11-2, with TRBD1 matching 8 bases. CDR3 size: 16 residues. J was trimmed by 0 bases and V by 1 base; bases with no gene match: 5. The germline V gene has CDR1 SGHAT and CDR2 FQNNGV. Written as DNA, the CDR3 is TGTGCCAGCAGCTTAGGGACAGGGACCATCTCCTACGAGCAGTACTTC. This encodes CASSLGTGTISYEQYF. The full variable domain, with the rest looked up from reference TRBV11-2 and TRBJ2-7, is EAGVAQSPRYKIIEKRQSVAFWCNPISGHATLYWYQQILGQGPKLLIQFQNNGVVDDSQLPKDRFSAERLKGVDSTLKIQPAKLEDSAVYLCASSLGTGTISYEQYFGPGTRLTVT.

The chain links TRBV5-1 to TRBJ2-5; 7 nucleotides agree with TRBD2. This CDR3 region has 15 residues. The trim removed 1 base at V and 4 bases at J, leaving 7 bases unmatched. Looked up from germline, CDR1 is SGHRS and CDR2 is YFSETQ. The CDR3 bases are TGCGCCAGCAGCTTGTTTGGGGGGGATGGAGAGACCCAGTACTTC. This sequence encodes CASSLFGGDGETQYF.

The gene calls are TRBV6-5 and TRBJ2-2; 7 bases match TRBD1. Germline V gene lookup returns CDR1 MNHEY and CDR2 SVGAGI. V was clipped by 2 bases and J by 4 bases; unmatched bases: 1. The CDR3 is 14 amino acids. The CDR3, as DNA: TGTGCCAGCAGTTACGGGACAGCCACCGGGGAGCTGTTTTTT. It specifies CASSYGTATGELFF.

In its sample, this clone was seen a few times. V gene TRBV30 combines with J gene TRBJ1-1; D call uncertain. The CDR3 has 16 residues. The germline V gene has CDR1 GTSNPN and CDR2 SVGIG (reference sequence). The V end was cut by 1 base, the J end by 0 bases, with 15 bases between. CDR3 amino acids: CAWSGGAGDMNTEAFF. CDR3 DNA: TGTGCCTGGAGTGGGGGAGCCGGCGACATGAACACTGAAGCTTTCTTT.

The chain is built from TRBV29-1 and TRBJ2-1; D gene uncertain. Trimming removed 6 bases from V and 0 bases from J, with 12 bases in between. The CDR3 loop spans 14 amino acids. Germline CDR1 reads SQVTM; CDR2 reads ANQGSEA. CDR3 nucleotides: TGCAGCGTCTCCGCGGCCAGCTCCTACAATGAGCAGTTCTTC. Translation: CSVSAASSYNEQFF.

The CDR3 DNA sequence: TGTGCCAGCAGTTTACGGTCGGGCTCCTACGAGCAGTACTTC. This codes for CASSLRSGSYEQYF. The chain uses TRBV6-2 or TRBV6-3 and TRBJ2-7; the D is unclear. The ends were cut back, 4 bases at V and 0 bases at J, with 10 bases in the middle. The CDR3 has 14 amino acids. CDR1 is MNHEY and CDR2 is SVGEGT in the germline V gene.

The CDR3 sequence: CASSLTSWNEQFF. CDR3 DNA sequence: TGTGCCAGCAGCTTAACTAGTTGGAATGAGCAGTTCTTC. The chain carries TRBV7-9 and TRBJ2-1; TRBD2 might be the D (5 bases). Deletions cut 2 bases from V and 7 bases from J, with 9 bases between. This CDR3 is built from 13 residues. Germline V lookup: CDR1 SEHNR, CDR2 FQNEAQ (reference sequence).

This chain uses TRBV18 with TRBJ1-2, with TRBD1 matching over 9 bases. The CDR3 totals 20 residues. Germline CDR1 reads KGHSH; CDR2 reads LQKENI. The J segment lost 2 bases and the V segment lost 3 bases, leaving 19 bases of the junction unmatched. The CDR3 is CASSPMHARTGEEANYGYTF. For the CDR3, the DNA is TGTGCCAGCTCACCTATGCACGCTCGGACAGGGGAGGAGGCCAACTATGGCTACACCTTC.

The genes are TRBV7-3 and TRBJ2-3, with D hard to call. Trimming stripped 2 bases from V and 2 bases from J, with 5 bases between. Germline V gives CDR1 SGHTA, CDR2 FQGTGA. The CDR3 runs to 13 residues. The CDR3 coding sequence is TGTGCCAGCAGCTTATCCTACACAGATACGCAGTATTTT. Its translation: CASSLSYTDTQYF.

This chain uses TRBV11-3 with TRBJ2-1, with D possibly matching TRBD2 (6 bases). The germline CDR1 and CDR2 sequences are SGHNT and YENEEA. Trimming pared 1 base from V and 0 bases from J, leaving 16 bases between. This CDR3 has 18 amino acids. The CDR3 DNA is TGTGCCAGCAGCTTAGGTCAGGGAGGTTACCTCTCCTACAATGAGCAGTTCTTC. It encodes CASSLGQGGYLSYNEQFF.

The sample holds a few counts of this clone. The gene calls are TRBV19 and TRBJ2-7, with TRBD1 identical over 9 bases. The ends lost 3 bases at V and 1 base at J; junction bases unmatched: 7. The CDR3 is made up of 16 amino acids. The V gene's germline CDR1 is LNHDA and CDR2 SQIVND (reference sequence). The CDR3 DNA follows: TGTGCCAGTAGTATTATGGGACAGGGTGGGTCCTACGAGCAGTACTTC. This codes for CASSIMGQGGSYEQYF.

The CDR3 sequence: CAVTGTSGSVSSYEQYF. The DNA of the CDR3 is TGTGCCGTCACGGGGACTAGCGGGAGTGTCAGCTCCTACGAGCAGTACTTC. This chain joins TRBV10-3 and TRBJ2-7; TRBD2 aligns across 14 bases. V trimming: 11 bases; J trimming: 0 bases; junction bases outside the gene matches: 12. The CDR3 is 17 residues long. The V gene's germline CDR1 is ENHRY and CDR2 SYGVKD.

The chain couples TRBV11-3 to TRBJ2-5; D is unclear. The CDR3 is 13 residues long. Germline V gene data show CDR1 as SGHNT and CDR2 as YENEEA. V dropped 5 bases and J dropped 2 bases, with 9 bases sitting between them. CDR3 DNA: TGTGCCAGCAGCCTGCGCCCACAAGAGACCCAGTACTTC. This gives the protein CASSLRPQETQYF.

This rearrangement joins TRBV29-1 to TRBJ2-2, with D possibly TRBD1 on 6 matching bases. The CDR3 runs 13 residues. CDR1 is SQVTM, CDR2 ANQGSEA, per germline. The V gene lost 6 bases and the J gene lost 7 bases, with 15 bases spanning the gap. This CDR3 is CSVPHRAGGELFF. CDR3 nucleotides: TGCAGCGTCCCCCACAGGGCCGGCGGGGAGCTGTTTTTT.

This chain joins TRBV11-3 and TRBJ2-1, with TRBD2 identical over 10 bases. Per germline, CDR1 SGHNT and CDR2 YENEEA. The V and J ends lost 0 bases and 6 bases, in that order; junction bases with no gene match: 5. The CDR3 runs 16 residues. The CDR3 reads CASSLDSGRGRNEQFF. The CDR3 bases are TGTGCCAGCAGCTTAGACAGCGGGAGGGGTCGCAATGAGCAGTTCTTC. The entire variable domain, with the rest obtained from reference TRBV11-3 and TRBJ2-1, is as follows: EAGVVQSPRYKIIEKKQPVAFWCNPISGHNTLYWYLQNLGQGPELLIRYENEEAVDDSQLPKDRFSAERLKGVDSTLKIQPAELGDSAVYLCASSLDSGRGRNEQFFGPGTRLTVL.

V gene TRBV27 combines with J gene TRBJ1-2, with D maybe TRBD1 (5 bases). Germline V gives CDR1 MNHEY, CDR2 SMNVEV (reference sequence). V was trimmed by 6 bases and J by 5 bases, leaving 16 bases between them. This CDR3 contains 14 residues. The CDR3 is CASSNGGFGYGYTF. The CDR3 bases are TGTGCCAGCAGCAACGGGGGATTCGGGTATGGCTACACCTTC.

V and J are TRBV9 and TRBJ2-1, with D unclear. Deletions cut 3 bases from V and 4 bases from J, with 5 bases between. This CDR3 is 12 amino acids long. CDR1 is SGDLS and CDR2 is YYNGEE in the germline V gene. The CDR3 reads CASSDSYNEQFF. The CDR3 region has the DNA TGTGCCAGCAGCGATAGTTACAATGAGCAGTTCTTC.

This chain connects TRBV7-2 to TRBJ1-2, with D unresolved. The CDR3 sequence is 12 residues long. Germline V gene lookup returns CDR1 SGHTA and CDR2 FQGNSA. V was clipped by 1 base and J by 8 bases, with 8 bases between them. In DNA, the CDR3 is TGTGCCAGCAGCTTAGAACGAGGCGGCTACACCTTC. Translating gives CASSLERGGYTF. Full variable domain (outside the CDR3, taken from reference TRBV7-2 and TRBJ1-2): GAGVSQSPSNKVTEKGKDVELRCDPISGHTALYWYRQSLGQGLEFLIYFQGNSAPDKSGLPSDRFSAERTGGSVSTLTIQRTQQEDSAVYLCASSLERGGYTFGSGTRLTVV.

Many counts were recorded for this clone. This CDR3 reads CASSAGQLYGYTF. The CDR3, as DNA: TGTGCCAGCAGTGCCGGACAGCTCTATGGCTACACCTTC. V is TRBV5-6 and J is TRBJ1-2; a possible D gene is TRBD1 (6 bases). Germline loops: CDR1 SGHDT, CDR2 YYEEEE. Trimming cost V 5 bases and J 4 bases, with 12 bases left between them. The CDR3 loop spans 13 amino acids.

The CDR3 loop reads CASRQPGEETQYF. Written as DNA, the CDR3 is TGTGCCAGCAGACAACCCGGGGAGGAGACCCAGTACTTC. The chain couples TRBV28 to TRBJ2-5; weak D call: TRBD2 (5 bases). The CDR3 contains 13 residues. The V gene lost 6 bases and the J gene lost 5 bases, with 13 bases spanning the gap. CDR1 and CDR2 from the germline V gene are MDHEN and SYDVKM. The full variable domain, its missing parts supplied by reference TRBV28 and TRBJ2-5, is DVKVTQSSRYLVKRTGEKVFLECVQDMDHENMFWYRQDPGLGLRLIYFSYDVKMKEKGDIPEGYSVSREKKERFSLILESASTNQTSMYLCASRQPGEETQYFGPGTRLLVL.

The chain employs TRBV29-1 and TRBJ2-1; the D gene is possibly TRBD2 (6 bases). Trimming shortened V by 3 bases and J by 9 bases, and 18 bases separated the two germline ends. Germline assignment: CDR1 SQVTM and CDR2 ANQGSEA. The CDR3 sequence is 14 residues long. The CDR3 nucleotides are TGCAGCGTTGATGGAACCGGAGCGGGCGGTGAGCAGTTCTTC. Its translation: CSVDGTGAGGEQFF.

Concerning this clone itself: One end of the junction varies from germline; a read error may be responsible. The chain carries TRBV6-5 and TRBJ2-7, with TRBD2 identical over 7 bases. The CDR3 has 13 amino acids. The germline CDR1 and CDR2 sequences are MNHEY and SVGAGI. CDR3 nucleotide sequence: TGTGCCAGCAGTTACGATACTAGCGATCCTTGGCACTTC. It encodes CASSYDTSDPWHF.

The V call is TRBV5-1, the J call TRBJ1-5; a possible D gene is TRBD1 (6 bases). There are 15 residues in the CDR3. Germline loops: CDR1 SGHRS, CDR2 YFSETQ. Trimming shortened V by 8 bases and J by 0 bases, and 15 bases separated the two germline ends. This CDR3 reads CAREDRIYSNQPQHF. DNA for the CDR3: TGCGCCAGAGAAGACAGGATTTATAGCAATCAGCCCCAGCATTTT.